The T cell receptor beta chain described here comes from a study of T cell repertoires in cytomegalovirus infection. Looking at the study overall: A matching HLA type, together with CMV infection, was signaled by public TCR beta signatures.

From the reads, TCRdb called clonotypes with MiXCR, one entry per CDR3 protein. The data contain roughly 640,000 distinct CDR3 sequences, roughly a quarter of them singletons. Study-wide results and limits: Within the response measured ex vivo, HLA-C-restricted CMV-specific TCR beta clonotypes were dominant.

Details on this clonotype: Its antigen is currently unknown.

This CDR3 has 16 amino acids. The germline V gene encodes CDR1 MNHNY and CDR2 SVGAGI (reference sequence). V was clipped by 6 bases and J by 5 bases; unmatched bases: 13. This sequence originates from a human donor in good health (CMV status not recorded). Some clones in this sample may be carry-over from other donors' samples. The specimen was CD8+ T cells from PBMCs. The chain joins TRBV6-6 to TRBJ1-5; TRBD1 matches 7 bases. The CDR3 DNA follows: TGTGCCAGCAGCCAAAGGGCAGGGGGAAAGGATCAGCCCCAGCATTTT. Protein: CASSQRAGGKDQPQHF.